The sequence of this T cell receptor (beta chain) was determined in a study of blood T cells in healthy people across ages. Worth noting for this clonotype: A much larger clone lies a single base off, so this may be a read error.

A second about 7 to 12 cycle PCR used barcoded and J-beta primers. TCRdb reprocessed the 5' RACE reads with MiXCR, giving one entry per CDR3 protein. This sample yields 650,000 to 1,000,000 distinct CDR3 sequences, of which 30% to 45% are seen a single time; about an eighth belongs to the top ten. The sample consisted of blood. The receptor comes from a young man in good health.

CDR3 bases: TGTGCCAGCAGCTTAGGACTAGCGGGGGCCTCTAATTACAATGAGCAGTACTTC. This codes for CASSLGLAGASNYNEQYF. This chain joins TRBV5-5 and TRBJ2-5; 13 nucleotides match TRBD2. The V gene end was trimmed by 2 bases and the J gene end by 11 bases; junction bases not matched to a gene: 18. CDR3 length equals 18 residues. CDR1 is SGHKS and CDR2 is YYEKEE in the germline V gene (reference sequence).